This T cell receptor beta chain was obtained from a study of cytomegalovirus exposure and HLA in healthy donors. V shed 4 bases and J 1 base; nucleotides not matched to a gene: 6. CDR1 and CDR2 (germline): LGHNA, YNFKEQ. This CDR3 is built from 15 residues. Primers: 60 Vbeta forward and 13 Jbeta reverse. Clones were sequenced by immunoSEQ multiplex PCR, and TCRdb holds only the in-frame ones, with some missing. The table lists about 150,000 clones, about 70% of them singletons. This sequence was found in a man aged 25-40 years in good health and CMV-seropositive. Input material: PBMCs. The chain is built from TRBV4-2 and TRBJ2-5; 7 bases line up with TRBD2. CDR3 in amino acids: CASSPEGGVQETQYF. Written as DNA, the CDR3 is TGTGCCAGCAGCCCCGAGGGAGGGGTCCAAGAGACCCAGTACTTC.